Following are 2 T cell receptor beta chains from one sample sequenced in a study of blood T cell repertoires in COVID-19. Clones were read by immunoSEQ multiplex PCR, and TCRdb kept only the in-frame ones, dropping some. The table lists some 64,000 clones, more than 75% of them singletons, with 5% to 7.5% in the top ten. Material: peripheral blood. The receptors stem from a woman between 55 and 75 years old with acute or convalescent COVID-19.

The gene calls are TRBV7-9 and TRBJ2-3, with 8 bases lining up with TRBD2. V dropped 11 bases and J dropped 3; count of bases not matched to a gene: 13. The germline V gene encodes CDR1 SEHNR and CDR2 FQNEAQ (reference sequence). The CDR3 covers 15 residues. The CDR3 protein is CAGVEGGGKTDTQYF. The CDR3 coding sequence is TGTGCCGGCGTCGAGGGCGGGGGGAAGACAGATACGCAGTATTTT. The variable domain in full, completed from reference TRBV7-9 and TRBJ2-3, reads DTGVSQNPRHKITKRGQNVTFRCDPISEHNRLYWYRQTLGQGPEFLTYFQNEAQLEKSRLLSDRFSAERPKGSFSTLEIQRTEQGDSAMYLCAGVEGGGKTDTQYFGPGTRLTVL.

The chain combines TRBV5-4 with TRBJ2-7, with D possibly matching TRBD1 (7 bases). The CDR3 spans 16 residues. Trimming removed 2 bases at V and 2 bases at J, with 17 bases between. Germline values: CDR1 SGHNT, CDR2 YYREEE (reference sequence). CDR3 loop: CASSLGGGTEPYEQYF. Here the CDR3 DNA reads TGTGCCAGCAGCTTAGGGGGCGGGACTGAACCCTACGAGCAGTACTTC.